This T cell receptor (beta chain) is drawn from a study of T cells after yellow fever vaccination. Turning to the study itself: It was SMART-Seq v4 Ultra Low Input that prepared the fractions with low cell numbers.

This clonotype was seen more than once but under ten times. The CDR3 has 14 amino acids. Germline V lookup: CDR1 DFQATT, CDR2 SNEGSKA (reference sequence). A single record per CDR3 protein comes from TCRdb applying MiXCR to the 5' RACE reads. The top ten hold 15% of the sample, which has 350,000 to 450,000 distinct CDR3 sequences, around 6.5% seen once. The TCR was taken from a man aged 25-45 years who received the YFV17D yellow fever vaccine. Sequencing was performed on PBMCs, taken 5 days after the yellow fever booster vaccination. This rearrangement joins TRBV20-1 to TRBJ2-1; TRBD1 agrees at 10 bases. CDR3 residues: CIPTGGPTIYEQFF. The CDR3 DNA follows: TGCATTCCGACAGGGGGCCCGACTATCTATGAGCAGTTCTTC.